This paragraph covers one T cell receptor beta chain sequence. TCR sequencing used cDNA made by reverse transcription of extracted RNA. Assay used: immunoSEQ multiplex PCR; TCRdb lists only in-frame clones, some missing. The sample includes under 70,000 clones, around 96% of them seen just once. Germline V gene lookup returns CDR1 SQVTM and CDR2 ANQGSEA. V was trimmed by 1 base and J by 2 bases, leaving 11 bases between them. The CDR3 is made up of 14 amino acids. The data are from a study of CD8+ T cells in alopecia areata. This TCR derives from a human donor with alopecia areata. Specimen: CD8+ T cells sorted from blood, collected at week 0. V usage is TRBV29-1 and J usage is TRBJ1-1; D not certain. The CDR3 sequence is CSVEGDGGNTEAFF. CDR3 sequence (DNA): TGCAGCGTTGAAGGAGACGGAGGTAACACTGAAGCTTTCTTT.